These T cell receptor beta chains were read from a single sample in a study of control samples from healthy donors and cancer patients. Using immunoSEQ multiplex PCR, the repertoire was profiled, and TCRdb retains in-frame clones only, with some absent. The table records about 170,000 clones, roughly 90% of them present only once. The sequenced material came from blood. The receptors were sampled from a man aged 25 to 40 in good health. Both conserved end residues are part of each CDR3. Fields, in order: J gene, D gene, clone size, V gene, CDR3 DNA, CDR3 protein. A D gene is named only where the DNA matches it firmly. The listing skips clone size in some rows; elsewhere it reads once, few, many or a size class.

J: TRBJ1-1; D: -; size: -; V: TRBV16; DNA: TGTGCCAGCAGCCAATGGACGAGGAACACTGAAGCTTTCTTT; CDR3: CASSQWTRNTEAFF
J: TRBJ2-3; D: -; size: -; V: TRBV5-1; DNA: TGCGCCAGCAGCTTGGCCGGACTCACAGATACGCAGTATTTT; CDR3: CASSLAGLTDTQYF
J: TRBJ1-2; D: -; size: -; V: TRBV19; DNA: TGTGCCAGTATTAACCCGACGGGGGGTGGCTACACCTTC; CDR3: CASINPTGGGYTF
J: TRBJ1-4; D: -; size: -; V: TRBV2; DNA: TGTGCCAGCAACCTACAGGGCGCAACTAATGAAAAACTGTTTTTT; CDR3: CASNLQGATNEKLFF
J: TRBJ1-6; D: -; size: once; V: TRBV19; DNA: TGTGCCAGTAGTACACATCAGCCGGGCTCCTATAATTCACCCCTCCACTTT; CDR3: CASSTHQPGSYNSPLHF
J: TRBJ1-4; D: -; size: -; V: TRBV4-2; DNA: TGTGCCAGCAGCCAAGGCTCTTTAGGTGAAAAACTGTTTTTT; CDR3: CASSQGSLGEKLFF
J: TRBJ1-1; D: -; size: once; V: TRBV7-3; DNA: TGTGCCAGCAGCCTAACCACGCGGACTGAAGCTTTCTTT; CDR3: CASSLTTRTEAFF
J: TRBJ2-3; D: -; size: -; V: TRBV7-9; DNA: TGTGCCAGCAGCCGTGTTGTCCTACCCCAAGATACGCAGTATTTT; CDR3: CASSRVVLPQDTQYF
J: TRBJ2-4; D: -; size: -; V: TRBV7-9; DNA: TGTGCCAGCAGCCCCCTAGCCAAAAACATTCAGTACTTC; CDR3: CASSPLAKNIQYF
J: TRBJ2-7; D: -; size: -; V: TRBV20-1; DNA: TGCAGTGCTAGGGCGTTGTCCGAGCAGTACTTC; CDR3: CSARALSEQYF
J: TRBJ2-1; D: -; size: -; V: TRBV5-1; DNA: TGCGCCAGCAGCTTTTCGTCGGGGGACTTCTACAATGAGCAGTTCTTC; CDR3: CASSFSSGDFYNEQFF
J: TRBJ1-3; D: -; size: -; V: TRBV7-2; DNA: TGTGCCAGCAGCGCTTGGGTTGACTCTGGAAACACCATATATTTT; CDR3: CASSAWVDSGNTIYF
J: TRBJ1-1; D: -; size: -; V: TRBV7-9; DNA: TGTGCCAGCACCTTACCTGGGGGAAGGATGAACACTGAAGCTTTCTTT; CDR3: CASTLPGGRMNTEAFF
J: TRBJ2-7; D: TRBD2; size: -; V: TRBV7-2; DNA: TGTGCCAGCAGCCCTCAAGCGGGAGGGGGGGTTTACGAGCAGTACTTC; CDR3: CASSPQAGGGVYEQYF
J: TRBJ1-3; D: -; size: -; V: TRBV5-1; DNA: TGCGCCAGCACTTCCCCCGAAGGCGGAAACACCATATATTTT; CDR3: CASTSPEGGNTIYF
J: TRBJ1-6; D: TRBD1; size: once; V: TRBV28; DNA: TGTGCCAGCAGCCCACACAGGGAAGGGGGCTCACCCCTCCACTTT; CDR3: CASSPHREGGSPLHF
J: TRBJ1-6; D: -; size: -; V: TRBV7-2; DNA: TGTGCCAGCAGCTTAGCGCAAGGGACCTATAATTCACCCCTCCACTTT; CDR3: CASSLAQGTYNSPLHF
J: TRBJ1-5; D: TRBD1; size: -; V: TRBV6-2/TRBV6-3; DNA: TGTGCCAGCAGTTACCGAGGGTATGGGACAGGGCCGCATCAGCCCCAGCATTTT; CDR3: CASSYRGYGTGPHQPQHF
J: TRBJ1-5; D: -; size: -; V: TRBV27; DNA: TGTGCCAGCAGTTTAATGGGGCAACAGCCCCAGCATTTT; CDR3: CASSLMGQQPQHF
J: TRBJ2-1; D: -; size: -; V: TRBV10-2; DNA: TGCGCCAGCAGTGAAGTAGGTGGGAACAATGAGCAGTTCTTC; CDR3: CASSEVGGNNEQFF
J: TRBJ2-1; D: TRBD2; size: -; V: TRBV5-1; DNA: TGCGCCAGCTCAAGCGGGGGAAACTACAATGAGCAGTTCTTC; CDR3: CASSSGGNYNEQFF
J: TRBJ2-3; D: -; size: -; V: TRBV5-4; DNA: TGTGCCAGCAGCTTGACGACAACCACAGATACGCAGTATTTT; CDR3: CASSLTTTTDTQYF
J: TRBJ2-1; D: -; size: -; V: TRBV11-3; DNA: TGTGCCAGCAGTTCTAGGGGATCAGGAGGAGGCAATGAGCAGTTCTTC; CDR3: CASSSRGSGGGNEQFF